This paragraph covers one TCR beta chain sequence. In the authors' workflow: Counts of nucleated cells, estimated from reference gene primer amplification, were obtained. Sequencing was performed with immunoSEQ multiplex PCR; in TCRdb, only in-frame clones are kept and a portion is missing. Clone size and the V and J calls come from that table; the DNA yielded D and trimming. This repertoire shows hundreds of thousands of clones, 90% found once; its top ten account for 2.6%. The data were obtained in a study of blood T cell repertoires in COVID-19. Participants, 18 to 89 years old, spanned some 23 US areas. Donors in Cohort 3 who had recovered were those with two negative PCRs, healthcare professional clearance, or resolution of their symptoms. V trimming: 7 bases; J trimming: 2 bases; junction bases outside the gene matches: 15. CDR3 length equals 19 residues. Germline V gene sequence: CDR1 LNHDA, CDR2 SQIVND (reference sequence).

Specimen: PBMCs or T cells enriched from blood (not recorded which). The receptor's source is a man aged 55 to 70 who had recovered from COVID-19. The chain joins TRBV19 to TRBJ1-3, with 12 bases lining up with TRBD1. DNA of the CDR3: TGTGCCAGTATCCAAAACCCGGGACAGGGGGCGAGAACTGGAAACACCATATATTTT. Amino acids: CASIQNPGQGARTGNTIYF.